A single sample is the source of the 29 T cell receptor beta chains below, sequenced in a study of T cells in Graves' hyperthyroidism and ophthalmopathy (dated by TCRdb to between 2019 and 2020). The library was produced with multiplex PCR. The reads were generated on an Illumina HiSeq 2000. The TCR beta CDR3 regions were amplified from RNA transcripts. The first round of RT-PCR for the TCR CDR3 was performed with the HTBI primer set and the Qiagen OneStep RT-PCR kit. The public reads were reanalyzed by TCRdb: fastp trimming at Q25, MiXCR alignment, in-frame beta chains only. Every entry covers one CDR3 protein and lists the most common genes and DNA from its rows. The sample has roughly 700,000 distinct CDR3 sequences on record, 35% of them singletons. The ten largest account for 30% to 40% of the sample. Material: blood. These receptors all stem from a woman between 40 and 50 years old with Graves' hyperthyroidism.

This clonotype came up many times. V usage is TRBV4-1 and J usage is TRBJ1-1; D is uncertain. Trimming removed 4 bases from V and 2 bases from J, with 11 bases in between. CDR3 length: 14 amino acids. Germline CDR1 and CDR2: MGHRA and YSYEKL. The CDR3 loop reads CASSRLDLNTEAFF. Written as DNA, the CDR3 is TGCGCCAGCAGCCGATTGGACCTTAACACTGAAGCTTTCTTT.

This clonotype was counted many times. The rearrangement links TRBV20-1 to TRBJ1-5; D unresolved. Germline CDR1 DFQATT, CDR2 SNEGSKA (reference sequence). The ends were cut back, 2 bases at V and 5 bases at J, with 7 bases in the middle. The CDR3 runs 12 residues. CDR3 protein: CSARSPDQPQHF. CDR3 DNA sequence: TGCAGTGCTAGATCCCCGGATCAGCCCCAGCATTTT.

This clonotype was counted only a few times. The chain recombines TRBV6-1 with TRBJ2-2, with 7 bases matching TRBD1. This CDR3 has 12 amino acids. CDR1 and CDR2 from the germline V gene are MNHNS and SASEGT. Unmatched junction bases numbered 4, after V lost 11 bases and J lost 4 bases. CDR3 protein: CASRGFTGELFF. DNA for the CDR3: TGTGCCTCCAGGGGGTTCACCGGGGAGCTGTTTTTT.

Note on this clonotype: A much bigger clone sits one base away, suggesting this may be a read error. V gene TRBV6-5 combines with J gene TRBJ1-2; a possible D gene is TRBD1 (5 bases). The V end lost 6 bases, the J end lost 6 bases, and 17 bases lay between the germline ends. The CDR3 has 14 amino acids. Germline loops: CDR1 MNHEY, CDR2 SVGAGI. The CDR3 DNA is TGTGCCAGCAGCTCGGTGACAGAAGCGCATGGCTACACCTTC. Amino acids: CASSSVTEAHGYTF.

This clonotype was observed at least ten times. The chain joins TRBV20-1 to TRBJ1-4; the D gene is possibly TRBD1 (5 bases). V was clipped by 0 bases and J by 10 bases, with 15 bases between them. Germline V lookup: CDR1 DFQATT, CDR2 SNEGSKA (reference sequence). This CDR3 spans 14 amino acids. The CDR3 sequence is CSARDSGGARKLFF. CDR3 nucleotides: TGCAGTGCTAGAGATTCGGGAGGGGCCAGAAAACTGTTTTTT.

This chain uses TRBV4-3 with TRBJ1-2; maybe TRBD1 (5 bases). Trimming took 0 bases from V and 4 from J, leaving 24 bases between them. This CDR3 contains 19 residues. Germline CDR1 LGHNA, CDR2 YSLEER. In DNA form, the CDR3 reads TGCGCCAGCAGCCAAGATTTGGGGGTGATCTTTCGACAGCTCTATGGCTACACCTTC. Amino acid sequence: CASSQDLGVIFRQLYGYTF.

This clonotype showed up many times. The V call is TRBV25-1, the J call TRBJ1-3; no definite D call. The germline CDR1 and CDR2 sequences are MGHDK and SYGVNS. V lost 8 bases and J 0 bases, leaving 14 bases between the germline ends. This CDR3 contains 15 residues. CDR3 region: CASQRASSSGNTIYF. The CDR3 nucleotides read TGTGCCAGCCAACGGGCGAGCAGCTCTGGAAACACCATATATTTT.

In its sample, this clonotype was seen many times. The genes are TRBV2 and TRBJ2-7, with D possibly being TRBD2 (7 bases). The CDR3 length is 15 residues. CDR1 is SNHLY, CDR2 FYNNEI, per germline. The V end was cut by 4 bases, the J end by 7 bases, with 20 bases between. Here the CDR3 reads CASSVTGRAGGEQYF. The CDR3 DNA is TGTGCCAGCAGTGTAACAGGGAGGGCAGGAGGTGAGCAGTACTTC.

The V and J genes are TRBV2 and TRBJ2-6, with 9 bases fitting TRBD1. The CDR3 contains 19 residues. Germline V gene data show CDR1 as SNHLY and CDR2 as FYNNEI. V lost 6 bases to trimming and J lost 3 bases; unmatched junction nucleotides: 15. The CDR3 DNA is TGTGCCAGCAGCCTCTCTGGGCAGGGACAGGGAAATGGGGCCAACGTCCTGACTTTC. Its protein is CASSLSGQGQGNGANVLTF.

This clonotype was detected many times. V and J are TRBV6-6 and TRBJ1-3; 7 nucleotides align to TRBD1. Germline lookup yields CDR1 MNHNY and CDR2 SVGAGI (reference sequence). This CDR3 region has 16 residues. The junction had 13 bases not matched to a gene; V was cut back by 7 bases and J by 4 bases. The CDR3: CASTTPQGSGGNTIYF. As DNA, the CDR3 is TGTGCCAGCACCACGCCACAGGGGTCGGGCGGAAACACCATATATTTT.

CDR3 loop: CASSQDYRDNSPLHF. CDR3 coding DNA: TGTGCCAGCAGCCAAGATTACAGGGATAATTCACCCCTCCACTTT. V and J are TRBV12-3 or TRBV12-4 and TRBJ1-6, with D perhaps matching TRBD1 (6 bases). This CDR3 contains 15 residues. With 6 bases removed from V and 5 bases from J, the gap between germline ends came to 14 bases.

The table lists this clonotype with many counts. The chain has TRBV7-8 and TRBJ1-1; maybe TRBD1 (6 bases). The CDR3 is 16 amino acids. V was clipped by 5 bases and J by 0 bases, with 16 bases between them. Per germline, CDR1 SGHVS and CDR2 FQNEAQ. CDR3 bases: TGTGCCAGCAGCCCCCGTTTGGGGGCCATGAACACTGAAGCTTTCTTT. It codes for CASSPRLGAMNTEAFF.

This clonotype has ten or more counts. CDR3 DNA: TGTGCCAGTACCTCGAGGGGCAGCCAAGAGACCCAGTACTTC. The encoded protein is CASTSRGSQETQYF. The chain carries TRBV19 and TRBJ2-5; D is possibly TRBD1 or TRBD2 (5 bases each). The CDR3 is 14 residues long. The germline V gene encodes CDR1 LNHDA and CDR2 SQIVND (reference sequence). The ends were cut back, 7 bases at V and 1 base at J, with 13 bases in the middle.

V gene TRBV19 combines with J gene TRBJ2-7, with D possibly being TRBD2 (6 bases). This CDR3 contains 12 residues. V dropped 5 bases and J dropped 5 bases, with 10 bases sitting between them. The germline gives CDR1 LNHDA, CDR2 SQIVND (reference sequence). The CDR3 nucleotides are TGTGCCAGTAGTGCCCGGAGGGACGAGCAGTACTTC. It is translated as CASSARRDEQYF. The whole variable domain, remainder taken from reference TRBV19 and TRBJ2-7, is DGGITQSPKYLFRKEGQNVTLSCEQNLNHDAMYWYRQDPGQGLRLIYYSQIVNDFQKGDIAEGYSVSREKKESFPLTVTSAQKNPTAFYLCASSARRDEQYFGPGTRLTVT.

A note on this clonotype: A much larger clone lies a single base off, so this may be a read error. This chain joins TRBV5-4 and TRBJ2-5, with D maybe TRBD1 (6 bases). Germline V gene data show CDR1 as SGHNT and CDR2 as YYREEE (reference sequence). CDR3 length equals 15 residues. This CDR3 is CTSSSTGSLEETQYF. As DNA, the CDR3 is TGTACCAGCAGCTCCACAGGGTCCTTAGAAGAGACCCAGTACTTC.

As for this clonotype: A much larger clone differs by one base, so this may be a read error. This chain uses TRBV20-1 with TRBJ1-6, with a weak D call TRBD1 (5 bases). There are 15 residues in the CDR3. The germline gives CDR1 DFQATT, CDR2 SNEGSKA (reference sequence). V was clipped by 6 bases and J by 11 bases, with 23 bases between them. CDR3 region: CSALALQVTDPPLHF. In DNA form, the CDR3 reads TGCAGTGCGTTGGCTCTACAGGTTACAGATCCACCCCTCCACTTT.

In the case of this clonotype: Its ends do not fully match the called genes, so a read error is possible. This chain links TRBV10-3 with TRBJ2-2; 9 bases match TRBD1. CDR1 ENHRY and CDR2 SYGVKD come from the germline V gene. This CDR3 contains 17 residues. The CDR3 is CASSRPGQGPNTGELFF. The CDR3 DNA follows: TGTGCCAGCAGTCGTCCGGGACAGGGTCCGAACACCGGGGAGCTGTTTTTT.

A note on this clonotype: Just one base apart from a much larger clone, this may be a read error. The genes are TRBV20-1 and TRBJ2-7; the D is unclear. The V gene's germline CDR1 is DFQATT and CDR2 SNEGSKA (reference sequence). The V and J ends lost 5 bases and 1 base respectively, with 12 bases between them. The CDR3 covers 13 residues. The CDR3 DNA reads TGCAGTGCTGGACGGAACCCATCCTACGAGCAGTACTTC. Its translation is CSAGRNPSYEQYF.

This clonotype has more than one count but fewer than ten. The rearrangement joins TRBV13 to TRBJ2-7, with D possibly TRBD1 on 6 matching bases. This CDR3 is 13 amino acids long. Trimming shortened V by 6 bases and J by 4 bases, and 13 bases separated the two germline ends. Germline V gene data show CDR1 as PRHDT and CDR2 as FYEKMQ (reference sequence). The CDR3 bases are TGTGCCAGCAGTTTTGAGGACAGTTACGAGCAGTACTTC. It encodes CASSFEDSYEQYF. Complete variable domain (other parts from reference TRBV13 and TRBJ2-7): AAGVIQSPRHLIKEKRETATLKCYPIPRHDTVYWYQQGPGQDPQFLISFYEKMQSDKGSIPDRFSAQQFSDYHSELNMSSLELGDSALYFCASSFEDSYEQYFGPGTRLTVT.

In the case of this clonotype: One end of the junction does not line up with germline, which may come from a read error. The chain employs TRBV20-1 and TRBJ1-5, with 8 bases identical to TRBD1. The germline gives CDR1 DFQATT, CDR2 SNEGSKA (reference sequence). The CDR3 runs 14 residues. CDR3: CSAHDRGGEKPPHF. DNA of the CDR3: TGCAGTGCTCACGACAGGGGAGGGGAGAAGCCCCCGCATTTT.

This clonotype has at least ten counts. The V and J genes are TRBV19 and TRBJ1-5; 7 bases map to TRBD1. V trimming: 9 bases; J trimming: 7 bases; junction bases outside the gene matches: 6. The CDR3 spans 12 residues. From germline, CDR1 is LNHDA and CDR2 SQIVND (reference sequence). CDR3 DNA sequence: TGTGCCAGCGACAGGGCAGGACAGCCCCAGCATTTT. It encodes CASDRAGQPQHF.

This chain connects TRBV5-1 to TRBJ2-5, with 7 bases that match TRBD2. This CDR3 contains 14 residues. J was trimmed by 4 bases and V by 8 bases; bases with no gene match: 11. Germline CDR1 is SGHRS and CDR2 is YFSETQ. This chain's CDR3 is CASREGTARETQYF. CDR3 in DNA: TGCGCCAGTAGGGAGGGGACTGCGAGAGAGACCCAGTACTTC. Drawing the rest from reference TRBV5-1 and TRBJ2-5, the complete variable domain is KAGVTQTPRYLIKTRGQQVTLSCSPISGHRSVSWYQQTPGQGLQFLFEYFSETQRNKGNFPGRFSGRQFSNSRSEMNVSTLELGDSALYLCASREGTARETQYFGPGTRLLVL.

This clonotype was seen at least ten times. The V call is TRBV6-6, the J call TRBJ2-5, with D perhaps assigned TRBD1 or TRBD2 (5 bases each). CDR3 length equals 13 residues. Trimming took 8 bases from V and 5 from J, leaving 15 bases between them. Germline CDR1 is MNHNY and CDR2 is SVGAGI (reference sequence). The CDR3 reads CASSRGPRETQYF. CDR3 sequence (DNA): TGTGCCAGCTCCCGGGGCCCAAGGGAGACCCAGTACTTC.

This clonotype was seen many times. J is TRBJ1-2 and V is TRBV5-6; a possible D gene is TRBD1 (5 bases). This CDR3 has 11 residues. Trimming took 10 bases from V and 8 from J, leaving 15 bases between them. Germline CDR1 and CDR2: SGHDT and YYEEEE. The CDR3, as DNA: TGTGCCTTCCCAGCGGGACGCGGCTACACCTTC. Translation gives CAFPAGRGYTF.

The CDR3 DNA reads as TGTGCCAGCAGCAGATTACAGGGAGAAGGTGGAGCTTTCTTT. Amino acid sequence: CASSRLQGEGGAFF. The chain combines TRBV7-9 with TRBJ1-1, with D possibly matching TRBD1 (6 bases). Trimming took off 5 bases at V and 10 bases at J, with 20 bases between the two ends. In germline, CDR1 is SEHNR, CDR2 FQNEAQ (reference sequence). The CDR3 is made up of 14 amino acids.

As concerns this clonotype: At one end the junction does not follow the germline gene, possibly because of a read error. CDR3 DNA: TGCGTCAGCAGTGGGACCCCGGACGGATACTATGGCTACACCTTC. It translates to CVSSGTPDGYYGYTF. V and J are TRBV10-2 and TRBJ1-2; D might be TRBD1 (5 bases). The CDR3 loop spans 15 amino acids. Germline values: CDR1 WSHSY, CDR2 SAAADI.

The J gene is TRBJ2-2, the V gene TRBV7-2, with TRBD2 identical over 8 bases. After removal of 6 bases from V and 7 bases from J, the junction contained 10 bases not matched to a gene. The CDR3 totals 15 residues. From germline, CDR1 is SGHTA and CDR2 FQGNSA. CDR3 DNA: TGTGCCAGCAGGAGCCTAGCGGGTGTCATCGGGGAGCTGTTTTTT. As protein: CASRSLAGVIGELFF.

Comment on this clonotype: The junction shows a germline mismatch at one end, possibly a read error. The chain employs TRBV7-2 and TRBJ1-6; 8 nucleotides match TRBD1. The CDR3 is 17 residues long. Germline CDR1 reads SGHTA; CDR2 reads FQGNSA. CDR3 amino acids: CASSRHSPGQDNSPLHF. CDR3 in DNA: TGCGCCAGCAGTCGACATTCTCCGGGACAGGATAATTCACCCCTCCACTTT.

The V gene is TRBV7-6, the J gene TRBJ2-7, with D perhaps TRBD1 (6 bases). Trimming took 5 bases from V and 9 from J, leaving 20 bases between them. Germline V gives CDR1 SGHVS, CDR2 FNYEAQ. The CDR3 is made up of 14 amino acids. The CDR3 DNA sequence: TGTGCCAGCAGCCCAGGGGCTCCCACAGATACGCAGTACTTC. Its protein product is CASSPGAPTDTQYF.